This T cell receptor beta chain is from a study of blood T cell repertoires in COVID-19. This table comes from immunoSEQ multiplex PCR, and its TCRdb copy is limited to in-frame clones, with some not included. Of about 130,000 clones listed, around three quarters are singletons. Trimming pared 6 bases from V and 7 bases from J, leaving 18 bases between. The CDR3 is 14 amino acids. Germline CDR1 and CDR2: SNHLY and FYNNEI. This receptor was identified in a human donor in a cohort sampled during active COVID-19. This chain joins TRBV2 and TRBJ1-1, with D possibly matching TRBD1 (6 bases). The sample comprised peripheral blood. The CDR3 reads CASRREGGIVEAFF. The CDR3 DNA reads TGTGCCAGCAGAAGAGAAGGGGGAATTGTTGAAGCTTTCTTT. The full variable domain, completed using reference TRBV2 and TRBJ1-1, is EPEVTQTPSHQVTQMGQEVILRCVPISNHLYFYWYRQILGQKVEFLVSFYNNEISEKSEIFDDQFSVERPDGSNFTLKIRSTKLEDSAMYFCASRREGGIVEAFFGQGTRLTVV.